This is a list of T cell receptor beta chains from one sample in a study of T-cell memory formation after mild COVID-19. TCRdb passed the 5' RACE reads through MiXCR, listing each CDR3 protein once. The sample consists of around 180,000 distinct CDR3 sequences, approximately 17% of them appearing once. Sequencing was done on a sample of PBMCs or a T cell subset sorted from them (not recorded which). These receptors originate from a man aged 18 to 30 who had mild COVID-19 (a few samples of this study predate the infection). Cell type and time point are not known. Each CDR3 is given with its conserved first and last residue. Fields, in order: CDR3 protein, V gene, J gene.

CDR3: CASSKDRALEGYTF
V: TRBV2
J: TRBJ1-2

CDR3: CASSLGTTEPQHF
V: TRBV7-9
J: TRBJ1-5

CDR3: CASRARLSTDTQYF
V: TRBV6-2/TRBV6-3
J: TRBJ2-3

CDR3: CATSRVLGGLGETQYF
V: TRBV15
J: TRBJ2-5

CDR3: CSAGQGIGNTEAFF
V: TRBV29-1
J: TRBJ1-1

CDR3: CASSQGLTSHSNQPQHF
V: TRBV4-1
J: TRBJ1-5

CDR3: CSAIWNRDSNYGYTF
V: TRBV20-1
J: TRBJ1-2

CDR3: CASSRGARGNSPLHF
V: TRBV18
J: TRBJ1-6

CDR3: CASSIRGDLTGTGELFF
V: TRBV9
J: TRBJ2-2

CDR3: CSGVVFDGYTF
V: TRBV29-1
J: TRBJ1-2

CDR3: CASRAGWGQETQYF
V: TRBV6-5
J: TRBJ2-5

CDR3: CASSSTKAYNSPLHF
V: TRBV5-5
J: TRBJ1-6

CDR3: CASSLVSPSDYGYTF
V: TRBV5-1
J: TRBJ1-2

CDR3: CSGDRTSGGHDTQYF
V: TRBV29-1
J: TRBJ2-3

CDR3: CASSRVQGVGNTIYF
V: TRBV7-6
J: TRBJ1-3

CDR3: CSVVEGVNGAFF
V: TRBV29-1
J: TRBJ1-1

CDR3: CASSLWDSQGIETQYF
V: TRBV5-4
J: TRBJ2-5

CDR3: CASSRWGLSPYNEQFF
V: TRBV6-2/TRBV6-3
J: TRBJ2-1

CDR3: CASSYSGTRTYEQYF
V: TRBV11-2
J: TRBJ2-7

CDR3: CASTSPSLDRGNGYTF
V: TRBV10-3
J: TRBJ1-2

CDR3: CASSSTGQIYEQYF
V: TRBV5-1
J: TRBJ2-7

CDR3: CASSLEGTRYGNEQFF
V: TRBV7-2
J: TRBJ2-1

CDR3: CASSPDHSSYNEQFF
V: TRBV18
J: TRBJ2-1

CDR3: CASSLALSEGQPQHF
V: TRBV12-3/TRBV12-4
J: TRBJ1-5

CDR3: CASSPNRPGTGSGTEAFF
V: TRBV18
J: TRBJ1-1

CDR3: CASSQEAAGGVEQFF
V: TRBV4-2
J: TRBJ2-1

CDR3: CASSVADNQPQHF
V: TRBV9
J: TRBJ1-5

CDR3: CASSQVVQETQYF
V: TRBV4-2
J: TRBJ2-5

CDR3: CASSYSGGTSPLHF
V: TRBV6-2/TRBV6-3
J: TRBJ1-6

CDR3: CASRGRGVTEAFF
V: TRBV19
J: TRBJ1-1

CDR3: CASSQLASSTDTQYF
V: TRBV18
J: TRBJ2-3

CDR3: CSVAGGRDTQYF
V: TRBV29-1
J: TRBJ2-3

CDR3: CSVRQGQAHPTGELFF
V: TRBV29-1
J: TRBJ2-2

CDR3: CASSGRLTSGELDTQYF
V: TRBV6-1
J: TRBJ2-3

CDR3: CASSQDLRTPTYEQYF
V: TRBV4-3
J: TRBJ2-7

CDR3: CASSQSPQGYGYTF
V: TRBV23-1
J: TRBJ1-2

CDR3: CASSKGTGQGCREENQPQHF
V: TRBV21-1
J: TRBJ1-5

CDR3: CASSRDFLGEQYF
V: TRBV19
J: TRBJ2-7